A selection of T cell receptor beta chains follows, all from one sample in a study of T-cell memory formation after mild COVID-19. TCRdb analysed the 5' RACE reads with MiXCR anew, one entry per CDR3 protein. Seen here are fewer than 60,000 distinct CDR3 sequences, about a quarter observed once, and the top ten hold approximately 39%. The sample was PBMCs or a T cell subset sorted from them (not recorded which). The receptors were sampled from a man aged 18-30 years who had mild COVID-19 (a few samples of this study predate the infection). Cell type and time point are not known. Both conserved end residues are part of each CDR3. The order of the fields is V gene, CDR3 protein.

TRBV19,CASSPRTGDNTGELFF
TRBV7-9,CASSLSGDLQYF
TRBV7-8,CASSLYGDRGLGVGTGELFF
TRBV4-1,CASSQDRFGMNTEAFF
TRBV6-2/TRBV6-3,CASSFSLAGYTGELFF
TRBV6-1,CASSYRGSNQPQHF
TRBV15,CATSRVGWGSRYEQYF
TRBV2,CASSEARDLWEDTQYF
TRBV7-9,CASSWTGGTNNEQFF
TRBV6-5,CASSPLGGYNEQFF
TRBV3-1,CASSPYPAGGHTGELFF
TRBV4-3,CASSQELAESYNEQFF
TRBV20-1,CSVDGRSWGNEQFF
TRBV12-3/TRBV12-4,CASSSFKTGDPEQYF